The sequence of this T cell receptor (beta chain) was determined in a study of blood T cells in healthy people across ages. Whole-study findings and limits: More naive CD4+ cells and higher diversity were found in long-lived than in aged donors. Age brought a roughly linear fall in TCR beta diversity measured per million T cells.

Each sample provided at least 6 micrograms of extracted total RNA. V was pared by 2 bases and J by 6 bases, with 6 bases of the junction left unmatched. The CDR3 extends over 15 amino acids. This clonotype came up a few times. Its cognate antigen is unknown. A second about 6 to 12 cycle PCR used barcoded and J-beta primers. The template-switch adaptor, which had 12 random nucleotides, put a tag on each cDNA molecule. TCRdb independently ran MiXCR on the 5' RACE reads; one entry per CDR3 protein. The sample lists about a million distinct CDR3 sequences; roughly two fifths were seen once. Sequencing was performed on blood. The chain combines TRBV12-3 or TRBV12-4 with TRBJ2-1, with 8 bases matching TRBD2. The origin of this receptor is a man younger than 35 in good health. This CDR3 reads CASSLRGGDVNEQFF. In nucleotides, the CDR3 is TGTGCCAGCAGTTTACGGGGGGGCGATGTCAATGAGCAGTTCTTC.